A selection of T cell receptor beta chains follows, all from one sample in a study of cytomegalovirus exposure and HLA in healthy donors. TCRdb's copy holds only in-frame clones and misses some; the assay was immunoSEQ multiplex PCR. Here the sample spans over 95,000 clones, 74% being singletons. Material for sequencing was PBMCs. Receptors originate from a human donor in good health. Both conserved end residues are part of each CDR3. A D gene is named only where the DNA matches it firmly. Some rows have no size entry. The others give once, few or many, or a class for an expanded clone.

d_call: TRBD2; clone_size: NA; v_call: TRBV7-2; j_call: TRBJ2-3; cdr3_nt: TGTGCCAGCAGCTGGGACCCCGGCGGGGGGAATACGCAGTATTTT; cdr3_aa: CASSWDPGGGNTQYF
d_call: TRBD1; clone_size: NA; v_call: TRBV6-6; j_call: TRBJ2-7; cdr3_nt: TGTGCCAGCAGTTACCCCGGGACAGGGAGCTACGAGCAGTACTTC; cdr3_aa: CASSYPGTGSYEQYF
d_call: TRBD1; clone_size: NA; v_call: TRBV7-8; j_call: TRBJ2-7; cdr3_nt: TGTGCCAGCAGCGCCCGCCGGGACAGAGTTAGCGAGCAGTACTTC; cdr3_aa: CASSARRDRVSEQYF
d_call: NA; clone_size: NA; v_call: TRBV7-2; j_call: TRBJ1-1; cdr3_nt: TGTGCCAGCAGCTTAGGTGGGAGTGGCCGCTACAACACTGAAGCTTTCTTT; cdr3_aa: CASSLGGSGRYNTEAFF
d_call: TRBD1; clone_size: NA; v_call: TRBV29-1; j_call: TRBJ2-7; cdr3_nt: TGCAGCGTTGACGCCGGGACAGGGTACTTCGGCGAGCAGTACTTC; cdr3_aa: CSVDAGTGYFGEQYF
d_call: NA; clone_size: NA; v_call: TRBV29-1; j_call: TRBJ2-4; cdr3_nt: TGCAGCGTTGCCCTAGCCAAAAACATTCAGTACTTC; cdr3_aa: CSVALAKNIQYF
d_call: NA; clone_size: once; v_call: TRBV9; j_call: TRBJ2-3; cdr3_nt: TGTGCCAGCAGCCCCTTCCATAGCGGAGATACGCAGTATTTT; cdr3_aa: CASSPFHSGDTQYF
d_call: NA; clone_size: few; v_call: TRBV2; j_call: TRBJ2-1; cdr3_nt: TGTGCCAGCAGTGAATCGGGGGGAGGCAGGGGTGGGTACAATGAGCAGTTCTTC; cdr3_aa: CASSESGGGRGGYNEQFF
d_call: NA; clone_size: NA; v_call: TRBV6-6; j_call: TRBJ2-7; cdr3_nt: TGTGCCACAGTTCCTCAGGGGGGCCACGAGCAGTACTTC; cdr3_aa: CATVPQGGHEQYF
d_call: NA; clone_size: NA; v_call: TRBV25-1; j_call: TRBJ1-1; cdr3_nt: TGTGCCAGCAGGGGCGGGGCGGCGAACACTGAAGCTTTCTTT; cdr3_aa: CASRGGAANTEAFF
d_call: NA; clone_size: NA; v_call: TRBV5-1; j_call: TRBJ2-2; cdr3_nt: TGCGCCAGCAGCCATACTAGCCCGAACACCGGGGAGCTGTTTTTT; cdr3_aa: CASSHTSPNTGELFF
d_call: NA; clone_size: once; v_call: TRBV10-2; j_call: TRBJ1-5; cdr3_nt: TGCGCCAGCAGTGTCGGGGGTAGCAATCAGCCCCAGCATTTT; cdr3_aa: CASSVGGSNQPQHF
d_call: TRBD1; clone_size: NA; v_call: TRBV18; j_call: TRBJ2-1; cdr3_nt: TGTGCCAGCTCACCCCTTCCCCTTAACAGGGGGCGAGGGAACAATGAGCAGTTCTTC; cdr3_aa: CASSPLPLNRGRGNNEQFF
d_call: TRBD1; clone_size: few; v_call: TRBV11-2; j_call: TRBJ1-4; cdr3_nt: TGTGCCAGCAGCTTAGAGGGGACAGGGGGCCTAAAACTGTTTTTT; cdr3_aa: CASSLEGTGGLKLFF
d_call: NA; clone_size: NA; v_call: TRBV4-2; j_call: TRBJ2-2; cdr3_nt: TGTGCCAGCAGCCATGAGACTGGGAACACCGGGGAGCTGTTTTTT; cdr3_aa: CASSHETGNTGELFF
d_call: TRBD1; clone_size: NA; v_call: TRBV28; j_call: TRBJ2-1; cdr3_nt: TGTGCCAGCAGCAAATGGACAGGGTATGATGAGCAGTTCTTC; cdr3_aa: CASSKWTGYDEQFF
d_call: NA; clone_size: medium-sized; v_call: TRBV30; j_call: TRBJ1-1; cdr3_nt: TGTGCCTGGTCTCTGGCGGGGAGGACTTTCTTT; cdr3_aa: CAWSLAGRTFF
d_call: TRBD2; clone_size: NA; v_call: TRBV29-1; j_call: TRBJ2-3; cdr3_nt: TGCAGCTCGGGAGGCCGTCAGGATACGCAGTATTTT; cdr3_aa: CSSGGRQDTQYF
d_call: NA; clone_size: NA; v_call: TRBV9; j_call: TRBJ2-7; cdr3_nt: TGTGCCAGCAGCGTAGGAGCCCTCGGACAACTCTACGAGCAGTACTTC; cdr3_aa: CASSVGALGQLYEQYF
d_call: NA; clone_size: NA; v_call: TRBV4-1; j_call: TRBJ1-5; cdr3_nt: TGCGCCAGCAGCCAAGAAGGGGGGGGTTTTGGACAGCCCCAGCATTTT; cdr3_aa: CASSQEGGGFGQPQHF
d_call: TRBD2; clone_size: NA; v_call: TRBV27; j_call: TRBJ2-1; cdr3_nt: TGTGCCAGCAGTCTCCTAGCGGGAGGGGATGAGCAGTTCTTC; cdr3_aa: CASSLLAGGDEQFF
d_call: TRBD2; clone_size: NA; v_call: TRBV4-1; j_call: TRBJ2-2; cdr3_nt: TGCGCCAGCAGCCAAGAATCCTTGAGGACTAGCGGGAGGACGAACACCGGGGAGCTGTTTTTT; cdr3_aa: CASSQESLRTSGRTNTGELFF
d_call: NA; clone_size: NA; v_call: TRBV27; j_call: TRBJ1-1; cdr3_nt: TGTGCCAGCATGAGGGGACTTGAAGCTTTCTTT; cdr3_aa: CASMRGLEAFF
d_call: TRBD1; clone_size: NA; v_call: TRBV6-5; j_call: TRBJ2-2; cdr3_nt: TGTGCCAGCAGTTACTCCCGGGACAGCGTTGGCAGGGAGCTGTTTTTT; cdr3_aa: CASSYSRDSVGRELFF
d_call: NA; clone_size: NA; v_call: TRBV5-1; j_call: TRBJ2-5; cdr3_nt: TGCGCCAGCAGCTTGGAGGGGAATGGGGAGACCCAGTACTTC; cdr3_aa: CASSLEGNGETQYF
d_call: NA; clone_size: NA; v_call: TRBV2; j_call: TRBJ1-1; cdr3_nt: TGTGCCAGCAGCGCCCAGGAGGGGCGGCACACTGAAGCTTTCTTT; cdr3_aa: CASSAQEGRHTEAFF
d_call: NA; clone_size: NA; v_call: TRBV7-2; j_call: TRBJ2-1; cdr3_nt: TGTGCCAGCAGCTTAGGGACAGAGTACAATGAGCAGTTCTTC; cdr3_aa: CASSLGTEYNEQFF
d_call: TRBD2; clone_size: NA; v_call: TRBV5-1; j_call: TRBJ2-3; cdr3_nt: TGCGCCAGCAGCTTGGCCCTAGCGGGGCCAGATACGCAGTATTTT; cdr3_aa: CASSLALAGPDTQYF
d_call: TRBD2; clone_size: NA; v_call: TRBV28; j_call: TRBJ2-1; cdr3_nt: TGTGCCAGCAGTCTGACCGGGACTAGCGGGAGTTATGAGCAGTTCTTC; cdr3_aa: CASSLTGTSGSYEQFF
d_call: TRBD2; clone_size: NA; v_call: TRBV5-4; j_call: TRBJ2-3; cdr3_nt: TGTGCCAGCAGCTTGGACCTTAGCGGGGGAATAGATACGCAGTATTTT; cdr3_aa: CASSLDLSGGIDTQYF
d_call: TRBD2; clone_size: NA; v_call: TRBV19; j_call: TRBJ2-7; cdr3_nt: TGTGCCAGTAGTGCGGGACTAGCGGCCTACGAGCAGTACTTC; cdr3_aa: CASSAGLAAYEQYF
d_call: NA; clone_size: NA; v_call: TRBV4-1; j_call: TRBJ2-3; cdr3_nt: TGCGCCAGCAGCCGACGGGACTCCGCCGGGGATACGCAGTATTTT; cdr3_aa: CASSRRDSAGDTQYF
d_call: TRBD2; clone_size: NA; v_call: TRBV27; j_call: TRBJ2-3; cdr3_nt: TGTGCCAGCAGTTTATCGTCTAGCGGTACAGATACGCAGTATTTT; cdr3_aa: CASSLSSSGTDTQYF
d_call: TRBD2; clone_size: NA; v_call: TRBV6-5; j_call: TRBJ2-3; cdr3_nt: TGTGCCAGCAGGTCAGCGGGAGAGGGCGCAGATACGCAGTATTTT; cdr3_aa: CASRSAGEGADTQYF
d_call: TRBD2; clone_size: NA; v_call: TRBV29-1; j_call: TRBJ2-1; cdr3_nt: TGCAGCGTTAAGAATGGACTAGCGGGAGGGCCTACTGAGCAGTTCTTC; cdr3_aa: CSVKNGLAGGPTEQFF
d_call: NA; clone_size: few; v_call: TRBV18; j_call: TRBJ2-5; cdr3_nt: TGTGCCAGCTCACCACGGCAGGGTAAAGAGACCCAGTACTTC; cdr3_aa: CASSPRQGKETQYF
d_call: NA; clone_size: once; v_call: TRBV6-1; j_call: TRBJ1-2; cdr3_nt: TGTGCCAGCAGTGAAGACCCCGCTACCTATGGCTACACCTTC; cdr3_aa: CASSEDPATYGYTF
d_call: TRBD2; clone_size: NA; v_call: TRBV27; j_call: TRBJ2-7; cdr3_nt: TGTGCCAGCAGTTTCCTACTGACTAGCGGGAGAACCGAGCAGTACTTC; cdr3_aa: CASSFLLTSGRTEQYF
d_call: NA; clone_size: NA; v_call: TRBV5-6; j_call: TRBJ2-1; cdr3_nt: TGTGCCAGCAGCTTGTGGTGGGAGTCGGAAAATGAGCAGTTCTTC; cdr3_aa: CASSLWWESENEQFF
d_call: NA; clone_size: NA; v_call: TRBV5-6; j_call: TRBJ1-5; cdr3_nt: TGTGCCAGCAGCTTGGCAGCGGGTATTAATCAGCCCCAGCATTTT; cdr3_aa: CASSLAAGINQPQHF
d_call: NA; clone_size: once; v_call: TRBV5-1; j_call: TRBJ2-2; cdr3_nt: TGCGCCAGCAGCTTGGATGGGGAACTCAGGGGCGGGGAGCTGTTTTTT; cdr3_aa: CASSLDGELRGGELFF
d_call: TRBD1; clone_size: once; v_call: TRBV7-2; j_call: TRBJ2-3; cdr3_nt: TGTGCCAGCAGCCCCTTGGGGGACAGACTGAGGGCAGATACGCAGTATTTT; cdr3_aa: CASSPLGDRLRADTQYF
d_call: NA; clone_size: once; v_call: TRBV19; j_call: TRBJ1-5; cdr3_nt: TGTGCCAGTAGTGGAAGGCCGGGAAATAGCAATCAGCCCCAGCATTTT; cdr3_aa: CASSGRPGNSNQPQHF
d_call: TRBD1; clone_size: NA; v_call: TRBV5-1; j_call: TRBJ2-3; cdr3_nt: TGCGCCAGCAGCTTGGCAGGGGGCTCAGATACGCAGTATTTT; cdr3_aa: CASSLAGGSDTQYF
d_call: NA; clone_size: NA; v_call: TRBV5-4; j_call: TRBJ1-2; cdr3_nt: TGTGCCAGCAGCCAAGATTATCCGGGGAGTGATGGCTACACCTTC; cdr3_aa: CASSQDYPGSDGYTF
d_call: TRBD1; clone_size: NA; v_call: TRBV6-7; j_call: TRBJ1-2; cdr3_nt: TGTGCCAGCAATGGGACAGGCCCTTATGGCTACACCTTC; cdr3_aa: CASNGTGPYGYTF
d_call: TRBD2; clone_size: NA; v_call: TRBV30; j_call: TRBJ2-3; cdr3_nt: TGTGCCTGGGGACTAGCGGGAGGGGTCACAGATACGCAGTATTTT; cdr3_aa: CAWGLAGGVTDTQYF
d_call: NA; clone_size: NA; v_call: TRBV18; j_call: TRBJ1-2; cdr3_nt: TGTGCCAGCTCACCACAGGGGATCGGCTATGGCTACACCTTC; cdr3_aa: CASSPQGIGYGYTF
d_call: TRBD2; clone_size: NA; v_call: TRBV2; j_call: TRBJ2-2; cdr3_nt: TGTGCCAGCAGATCACTAGCGGGATTGTTGGTCGGGGAGCTGTTTTTT; cdr3_aa: CASRSLAGLLVGELFF
d_call: TRBD1; clone_size: NA; v_call: TRBV27; j_call: TRBJ1-1; cdr3_nt: TGTGCCAGCAGTAAACTAGACAGGGGGCGAGGGAACACTGAAGCTTTCTTT; cdr3_aa: CASSKLDRGRGNTEAFF